The T cell receptor beta chain described here comes from a study of regulatory T cells in long-lasting Graves disease. The authors built TCR beta libraries using iRepertoire HTBI primers and Arm-PCR of CDR3 regions. TCRdb itself ran the multiplex PCR reads through MiXCR, one entry per CDR3 protein. Of 350,000 to 400,000 distinct CDR3 sequences in the sample, around 15% are singletons; the top ten hold around 20%. CDR1 and CDR2 (germline): SGHTA, FQGTGA. CDR3 size: 13 residues. The time point here: newly diagnosed GD, antithyroid drugs for less than 3 months. The TCR library was made from RNA extracted from PBMCs. As regards this clonotype: An end of the junction differs from the germline gene, which may be a read error.

These data were likewise used in another study, on T cells in Graves' hyperthyroidism and ophthalmopathy.

The input for sequencing was peripheral blood mononuclear cells (PBMCs), taken at new diagnosis, from a patient treated with antithyroid drugs. The TCR comes from a woman between 18 and 29 years old with Graves disease. The rearrangement uses TRBV7-3 and TRBJ1-4; D uncertain. The CDR3, as DNA: TGTGCCAGCAGCTTAGACTATGGCGGCTCCAAGCCTTTT. Protein sequence: CASSLDYGGSKPF. The whole variable domain, remainder taken from reference TRBV7-3 and TRBJ1-4, is GAGVSQTPSNKVTEKGKYVELRCDPISGHTALYWYRQSLGQGPEFLIYFQGTGAADDSGLPNDRFFAVRPEGSVSTLKIQRTERGDSAVYLCASSLDYGGSKPFGSGTQLSVL.